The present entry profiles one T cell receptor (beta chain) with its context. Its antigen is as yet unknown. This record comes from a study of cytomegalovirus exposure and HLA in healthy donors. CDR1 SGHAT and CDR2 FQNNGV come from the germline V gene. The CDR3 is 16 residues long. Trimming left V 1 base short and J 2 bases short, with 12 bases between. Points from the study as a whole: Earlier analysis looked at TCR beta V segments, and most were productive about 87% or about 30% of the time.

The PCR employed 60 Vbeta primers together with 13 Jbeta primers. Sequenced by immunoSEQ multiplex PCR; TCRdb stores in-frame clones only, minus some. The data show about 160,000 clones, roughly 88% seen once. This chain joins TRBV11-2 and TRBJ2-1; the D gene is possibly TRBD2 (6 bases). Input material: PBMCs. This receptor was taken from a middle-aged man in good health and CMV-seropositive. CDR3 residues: CASSLVSGVPYNEQFF. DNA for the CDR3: TGTGCCAGCAGCTTAGTGTCGGGAGTTCCCTACAATGAGCAGTTCTTC. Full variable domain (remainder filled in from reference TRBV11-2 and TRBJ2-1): EAGVAQSPRYKIIEKRQSVAFWCNPISGHATLYWYQQILGQGPKLLIQFQNNGVVDDSQLPKDRFSAERLKGVDSTLKIQPAKLEDSAVYLCASSLVSGVPYNEQFFGPGTRLTVL.